These T cell receptor beta chains were read from a single sample in a study of graft-versus-host responses after intestinal transplantation. Their cognate antigens are unknown. The assay was immunoSEQ multiplex PCR, and TCRdb's table has in-frame clones only and misses some. The sample lists over 100,000 clones, about 95% occurring once. This specimen was unstimulated CD8+ T cells sorted from spleen or lymph node cells, taken before intestinal transplant. These receptors were obtained from a human donor who received an intestinal transplant. CDR3s include the opening cysteine and the closing phenylalanine or tryptophan. A D gene is named only where the DNA matches it firmly. The listing skips clone size in some rows; elsewhere it reads once, few, many or a size class.

TRBJ1-1 | TRBV19 | NA | TRBD1 | CASTTPGTGGLNTEAFF | TGTGCCAGTACCACACCCGGGACAGGGGGCTTGAACACTGAAGCTTTCTTT
TRBJ2-7 | TRBV2 | NA | NA | CASSGYRPSEQYF | TGTGCCAGCAGTGGGTACCGACCCTCCGAGCAGTACTTC
TRBJ1-2 | TRBV27 | NA | TRBD1 | CASSSSGGEDYGYTF | TGTGCCAGCAGTTCCTCAGGGGGCGAAGACTATGGCTACACCTTC
TRBJ2-7 | TRBV10-1 | NA | NA | CASSEGPTYEQYF | TGCGCCAGCAGTGAGGGACCGACGTACGAGCAGTACTTC
TRBJ2-5 | TRBV7-9 | NA | NA | CASSLNQGQETQYF | TGTGCCAGCAGCTTAAACCAGGGGCAAGAGACCCAGTACTTC
TRBJ2-7 | TRBV5-1 | NA | NA | CASSLEAQAMSYEQYF | TGCGCCAGCAGCTTGGAAGCTCAGGCCATGTCCTACGAGCAGTACTTC
TRBJ2-1 | TRBV4-1 | NA | TRBD2 | CASSQDPGGNQFF | TGCGCCAGCAGCCAAGATCCCGGGGGGAACCAGTTCTTC
TRBJ2-3 | TRBV18 | NA | TRBD2 | CASSPLAGWETDTRYF | TGTGCCAGCTCACCTTTAGCGGGATGGGAAACAGATACGCGGTATTTT
TRBJ2-3 | TRBV28 | NA | TRBD2 | CASSLFASGSPNADTQYF | TGTGCCAGCAGTTTATTCGCTAGCGGGAGCCCAAACGCAGATACGCAGTATTTT
TRBJ2-7 | TRBV28 | NA | NA | CASTTQGRLYEQYF | TGTGCCAGCACTACCCAGGGGCGCCTTTACGAGCAGTACTTC
TRBJ1-1 | TRBV28 | NA | TRBD1 | CASSLGQGRTTEAFF | TGTGCCAGCAGTCTTGGACAGGGAAGGACCACTGAAGCTTTCTTT
TRBJ2-7 | TRBV7-8 | NA | TRBD2 | CASSLGPGTSIAYEQYF | TGTGCCAGCAGCTTGGGCCCCGGGACTAGCATCGCCTACGAGCAGTACTTC
TRBJ1-1 | TRBV18 | NA | NA | CASSPGTLGAFF | TGTGCCAGCTCACCAGGGACCTTAGGAGCTTTCTTT
TRBJ1-5 | TRBV2 | NA | NA | CASSGGQPQHF | TGTGCCAGCAGTGGCGGCCAGCCCCAGCATTTT
TRBJ2-6 | TRBV7-9 | NA | NA | CASSSSGLRSGANVLTF | TGTGCCAGCAGCTCCTCCGGGCTTCGCTCTGGGGCCAACGTCCTGACTTTC
TRBJ2-7 | TRBV7-2 | NA | NA | CASSFDIYEGLSYEQYF | TGTGCCAGCAGCTTTGACATCTACGAAGGCCTCTCCTACGAGCAGTACTTC
TRBJ1-2 | TRBV4-2 | NA | NA | CASSQWGRHDINYGYTF | TGTGCCAGCAGCCAATGGGGCAGACACGACATTAACTATGGCTACACCTTC
TRBJ2-1 | TRBV28 | NA | NA | CASTYRGLAAILGYNEQFF | TGTGCCAGCACCTATAGAGGCTTAGCGGCGATATTGGGTTACAATGAGCAGTTCTTC
TRBJ2-3 | TRBV4-1 | NA | NA | CASSQFVSGSSTDTQYF | TGCGCCAGCAGCCAATTCGTTAGCGGTTCTAGCACAGATACGCAGTATTTT
TRBJ1-1 | TRBV28 | NA | NA | CASSLLNTEAFF | TGTGCCAGCAGTTTACTTAACACTGAAGCTTTCTTT
TRBJ2-1 | TRBV7-8 | NA | TRBD2 | CASSARELAGNNEQFF | TGTGCCAGCAGCGCACGAGAACTAGCGGGGAACAATGAGCAGTTCTTC
TRBJ2-7 | TRBV25-1 | NA | NA | CASSEGGSHEQYF | TGTGCCAGCAGTGAAGGGGGGTCCCACGAGCAGTACTTC
TRBJ2-5 | TRBV6-5 | NA | NA | CASSPQGIQETQYF | TGTGCCAGCAGCCCCCAGGGGATCCAAGAGACCCAGTACTTC
TRBJ1-5 | TRBV15 | NA | NA | CATSRDVRRGQPQHF | TGTGCCACCAGCAGAGACGTAAGACGAGGTCAGCCCCAGCATTTT
TRBJ2-5 | TRBV4-1 | NA | TRBD1 | CASSHRQGGETQYF | TGCGCCAGCAGCCACCGACAGGGGGGAGAGACCCAGTACTTC
TRBJ2-1 | TRBV19 | NA | NA | CASSIGAGSYNEQFF | TGTGCCAGTTCGATAGGGGCAGGCTCCTACAATGAGCAGTTCTTC
TRBJ2-3 | TRBV4-3 | NA | TRBD2 | CASSQAIAGADTQYF | TGCGCCAGCAGCCAAGCTATAGCGGGGGCGGATACGCAGTATTTT
TRBJ2-3 | TRBV4-1 | NA | TRBD2 | CASSRLAGGTDTQYF | TGCGCCAGCAGCCGACTAGCGGGAGGCACAGATACGCAGTATTTT
TRBJ1-5 | TRBV5-6 | NA | NA | CASSLGTVNQPQHF | TGTGCCAGCAGCCTAGGGACGGTCAATCAGCCCCAGCATTTT
TRBJ1-5 | TRBV28 | NA | TRBD1 | CASSPRAGGQPQHF | TGTGCCAGCAGCCCCAGGGCAGGGGGACAGCCCCAGCATTTT
TRBJ2-5 | TRBV7-3 | NA | NA | CASSLARQETQYF | TGTGCCAGCAGCTTAGCCAGGCAAGAGACCCAGTACTTC
TRBJ2-2 | TRBV28 | NA | TRBD1 | CARGTEPDTGELFF | TGTGCCAGGGGGACAGAACCGGACACCGGGGAGCTGTTTTTT
TRBJ1-1 | TRBV28 | NA | NA | CASSLAQNTEAFF | TGTGCCAGCAGTTTAGCCCAAAACACTGAAGCTTTCTTT
TRBJ2-2 | TRBV7-9 | NA | NA | CASSLFDGTGELFF | TGTGCCAGCAGCTTATTCGATGGCACCGGGGAGCTGTTTTTT
TRBJ2-7 | TRBV28 | NA | NA | CASSLRGNEQYF | TGTGCCAGCAGCCTTCGCGGGAACGAGCAGTACTTC
TRBJ1-4 | TRBV5-6 | NA | NA | CASSLSGRIYEKLFF | TGTGCCAGCAGCTTGTCCGGTCGTATCTATGAAAAACTGTTTTTT
TRBJ2-2 | TRBV15 | NA | NA | CATSSHPRGAGGVPGELFF | TGTGCCACCAGCAGTCACCCCCGGGGGGCAGGGGGCGTTCCCGGGGAGCTGTTTTTT
TRBJ2-5 | TRBV5-1 | NA | NA | CASSVPGVVPQYF | TGCGCCAGCAGCGTCCCAGGGGTAGTGCCCCAGTACTTC
TRBJ1-2 | TRBV27 | NA | NA | CASSLMGIPQGNYGYTF | TGTGCCAGCAGTTTAATGGGGATCCCACAGGGAAACTATGGCTACACCTTC
TRBJ2-7 | TRBV27 | NA | TRBD2 | CASSSTGTSGRASRYYEQYF | TGTGCCAGCAGTTCCACCGGGACTAGCGGGAGGGCCTCCAGGTACTACGAGCAGTACTTC
TRBJ2-2 | TRBV6-5 | NA | NA | CASSHQGSGELFF | TGTGCCAGCAGCCACCAGGGTTCCGGGGAGCTGTTTTTT
TRBJ2-7 | TRBV4-2 | NA | TRBD2 | CASSHSTSGRVSYEQYF | TGTGCCAGCAGCCACTCGACTAGCGGGAGGGTTTCCTACGAGCAGTACTTC
TRBJ2-2 | TRBV7-9 | NA | TRBD1 | CASSSPAGTGDVDVELFF | TGTGCCAGCAGCTCTCCTGCCGGGACAGGCGATGTAGACGTGGAGCTGTTTTTT
TRBJ2-5 | TRBV6-5 | NA | NA | CASSSREETQYF | TGTGCCAGCAGTTCCAGAGAAGAGACCCAGTACTTC
TRBJ2-1 | TRBV7-3 | NA | TRBD2 | CASSLIGSSGRRGYNEQFF | TGTGCCAGCAGCTTAATAGGATCTAGCGGGAGACGTGGTTACAATGAGCAGTTCTTC
TRBJ1-1 | TRBV11-2 | NA | TRBD1 | CASSLVTGGDSEAFF | TGTGCCAGCAGCTTAGTGACAGGGGGAGATTCTGAAGCTTTCTTT
TRBJ2-3 | TRBV27 | NA | TRBD2 | CASSLIRTSGTDTQYF | TGTGCCAGCAGTTTAATTCGGACTAGCGGGACAGATACGCAGTATTTT
TRBJ2-7 | TRBV28 | once | NA | CASSPHLGRRQLEQYF | TGTGCCAGCAGTCCCCATCTAGGTCGTCGTCAGTTGGAGCAGTACTTC